The 16 T cell receptor beta chains in this list originate from one sample, sequenced in a study of CD8 T cells in Susac syndrome. Random hexamers were used to reverse transcribe an amount of about 0.45 to 1 ug RNA. A single record per CDR3 protein comes from TCRdb applying MiXCR to the immunoSEQ multiplex PCR reads. The profile shows under 200,000 distinct CDR3 sequences, 90% to 95% of them singletons. The specimen sequenced was CD4+ T cells from PBMCs. These TCRs come from a human donor with Susac syndrome.

The chain has TRBV10-3 and TRBJ2-2; 8 bases line up with TRBD1. Germline CDR1 ENHRY, CDR2 SYGVKD. The V and J ends lost 3 bases and 5 bases, in that order; junction bases with no gene match: 5. The CDR3 sequence is 15 residues long. CDR3: CAISEGQGSTGELFF. As DNA, the CDR3 is TGTGCCATCAGTGAAGGACAGGGAAGTACCGGGGAGCTGTTTTTT.

This chain links TRBV7-9 with TRBJ2-3, with 9 nucleotides matching TRBD2. Germline-derived CDR1 and CDR2 are SEHNR and FQNEAQ (reference sequence). This CDR3 has 16 residues. V dropped 4 bases and J dropped 7; count of bases not matched to a gene: 12. CDR3 in DNA: TGTGCCAGCAGCTCCCGCGTTAGCGGGGGCCTACATACGCAGTATTTT. Residues: CASSSRVSGGLHTQYF. Variable domain in full (rest from reference TRBV7-9 and TRBJ2-3): DTGVSQNPRHKITKRGQNVTFRCDPISEHNRLYWYRQTLGQGPEFLTYFQNEAQLEKSRLLSDRFSAERPKGSFSTLEIQRTEQGDSAMYLCASSSRVSGGLHTQYFGPGTRLTVL.

The rearrangement uses TRBV6-5 and TRBJ2-7; TRBD2 might be the D (5 bases). The CDR3 totals 11 residues. The germline V and J ends were trimmed by 6 bases and 5 bases, with 8 bases remaining between them. Looked up from germline, CDR1 is MNHEY and CDR2 is SVGAGI. CDR3 residues: CASSRGNEQYF. CDR3 coding DNA: TGTGCCAGCAGCCGAGGGAACGAGCAGTACTTC.

This clonotype was found once. This chain joins TRBV3-1 and TRBJ1-1, with a possible D match to TRBD1 (5 bases). The germline CDR1 and CDR2 sequences are LGHDT and YNNKEL (reference sequence). V gave up 1 base and J gave up 1 base, with 10 bases separating them. This CDR3 is 15 amino acids long. The CDR3 sequence: CASSQVVTGNTEAFF. The CDR3 bases are TGTGCCAGCAGCCAAGTGGTCACAGGGAACACTGAAGCTTTCTTT.

This sequence joins TRBV12-3 or TRBV12-4 and TRBJ2-6, with D possibly being TRBD1 or TRBD2 (5 bases each). V lost 1 base, J lost 2 bases, and 6 bases lay in between. This CDR3 region has 15 residues. DNA for the CDR3: TGTGCCAGCAGTTTAGGGGACCCTGGGGCCAACGTCCTGACTTTC. This encodes CASSLGDPGANVLTF.

This chain connects TRBV7-8 to TRBJ2-3; 7 bases line up with TRBD1. Germline CDR1 and CDR2: SGHVS and FQNEAQ. V shed 5 bases, J shed 6 bases, and the junction held 8 bases outside the gene matches. This CDR3 comprises 14 residues. This CDR3 is CASSEGQLVDTQYF. CDR3 nucleotide sequence: TGTGCCAGCAGCGAGGGACAGTTAGTGGATACGCAGTATTTT.

This CDR3 is CASSILTSGSEQFF. Here the CDR3 DNA reads TGTGCCAGCAGTATACTGACTAGCGGCAGTGAGCAGTTCTTC. The chain has TRBV12-3 or TRBV12-4 and TRBJ2-1; the match to TRBD2 covers 9 bases. The CDR3 has 14 residues. With 5 bases clipped from V and 9 bases from J, the junction kept 8 bases outside the gene matches.

The genes are TRBV7-9 and TRBJ2-5; D uncertain. Deletions cut 7 bases from V and 2 bases from J, with 14 bases between. Germline loops: CDR1 SEHNR, CDR2 FQNEAQ (reference sequence). The CDR3 totals 14 residues. For the CDR3, the DNA is TGTGCCAGCACCCCGGTTTGGGGACAAGAGACCCAGTACTTC. Its protein product is CASTPVWGQETQYF.

The chain carries TRBV2 and TRBJ2-1; D not certain. Trimming removed 6 bases at V and 5 bases at J, with 5 bases between. The CDR3 extends over 11 amino acids. Germline CDR1 SNHLY, CDR2 FYNNEI. CDR3 DNA sequence: TGTGCCAGCAGACTTAACAATGAGCAGTTCTTC. Its translation: CASRLNNEQFF. Based on the CDR3 plus reference TRBV2 and TRBJ2-1, the full variable domain is EPEVTQTPSHQVTQMGQEVILRCVPISNHLYFYWYRQILGQKVEFLVSFYNNEISEKSEIFDDQFSVERPDGSNFTLKIRSTKLEDSAMYFCASRLNNEQFFGPGTRLTVL.

The chain couples TRBV20-1 to TRBJ2-3; TRBD2 matches 13 bases. Germline V CDR1 and CDR2: DFQATT, SNEGSKA (reference sequence). The CDR3 is 17 amino acids. Trimming took 1 base from V and 5 from J; bases not matched to a gene: 9. DNA of the CDR3: TGCAGTGCTAGAGGCCCAGTACTAGCGGGGGGGATAGATACGCAGTATTTT. Translating gives CSARGPVLAGGIDTQYF.

V gene TRBV4-2 combines with J gene TRBJ1-1; D is undetermined. The V gene lost 0 bases and the J gene lost 1 base, with 12 bases spanning the gap. CDR1 is LGHNA, CDR2 YNFKEQ, per germline. CDR3 length: 16 amino acids. The CDR3 protein is CASSQDHRVKNTEAFF. CDR3 nucleotide sequence: TGTGCCAGCAGCCAAGATCATAGGGTGAAGAACACTGAAGCTTTCTTT.

V and J are TRBV2 and TRBJ2-6, with D perhaps matching TRBD2 (7 bases). CDR1 and CDR2 (germline): SNHLY, FYNNEI. Trimming removed 6 bases from V and 3 bases from J, with 15 bases in between. The CDR3 is 16 residues long. The DNA for the CDR3 is TGTGCCAGCAGGAGGGGGGGATCCTTTGGGGCCAACGTCCTGACTTTC. Encoded protein: CASRRGGSFGANVLTF. Full variable domain (outside the CDR3, taken from reference TRBV2 and TRBJ2-6): EPEVTQTPSHQVTQMGQEVILRCVPISNHLYFYWYRQILGQKVEFLVSFYNNEISEKSEIFDDQFSVERPDGSNFTLKIRSTKLEDSAMYFCASRRGGSFGANVLTFGAGSRLTVL.

This clonotype occurred once. This chain joins TRBV27 and TRBJ2-7, with 7 bases fitting TRBD1. In germline, CDR1 is MNHEY, CDR2 SMNVEV (reference sequence). The J segment lost 2 bases and the V segment lost 9 bases, leaving 10 bases of the junction unmatched. The length of the CDR3 is 14 residues. This CDR3 is CARDSGTEPYEQYF. The CDR3 nucleotides read TGTGCCAGGGACTCCGGGACAGAACCCTACGAGCAGTACTTC.

The gene calls are TRBV30 and TRBJ1-3, with D possibly TRBD1 on 5 matching bases. CDR3 size: 17 residues. Germline values: CDR1 GTSNPN, CDR2 SVGIG (reference sequence). V lost 3 bases and J lost 5, with 23 bases in between. The CDR3 DNA follows: TGTGCCTGGAGCGTGGCAGGGCCCACGAGAAGCAGAAACACCATATATTTT. The encoded protein is CAWSVAGPTRSRNTIYF. The full variable domain, in which reference TRBV30 and TRBJ1-3 provide the parts outside the CDR3, is SQTIHQWPATLVQPVGSPLSLECTVEGTSNPNLYWYRQAAGRGLQLLFYSVGIGQISSEVPQNLSASRPQDRQFILSSKKLLLSDSGFYLCAWSVAGPTRSRNTIYFGEGSWLTVV.

The chain recombines TRBV12-3 or TRBV12-4 with TRBJ1-1; 8 bases align to TRBD1. The CDR3 sequence is 15 residues long. V gave up 5 bases and J gave up 0 bases; unmatched junction bases: 5. CDR3: CASSGTGIMNTEAFF. The CDR3 bases are TGTGCCAGCAGTGGGACAGGTATCATGAACACTGAAGCTTTCTTT.

J is TRBJ2-3 and V is TRBV10-3; the D gene is possibly TRBD2 (6 bases). Germline lookup yields CDR1 ENHRY and CDR2 SYGVKD. Between the trimmed V and J ends, which lost 10 bases and 0 bases, there was a span of 14 bases. The CDR3 loop spans 14 amino acids. The CDR3 reads CATMRGTSTDTQYF. CDR3 bases: TGTGCCACCATGCGAGGGACTAGCACAGATACGCAGTATTTT.